This T cell receptor (beta chain) is from a study of cytotoxic CD8 clonotypes in ibrutinib-treated CLL. Study observations and caveats: Higher clonality was seen at ibrutinib response and a return toward baseline at progression.

Looked up from germline, CDR1 is SGHDN and CDR2 is FVKESK. This CDR3 region has 14 residues. V shed 4 bases and J 1 base; nucleotides not matched to a gene: 4. Turning to this clone: Its antigen is unidentified.

Method: immunoSEQ multiplex PCR; TCRdb's copy keeps in-frame clones and lacks some. The sample yields 250,000 to 350,000 clones, 76% seen once. Sequenced here: PBMCs, sampled at disease progression, from a patient treated with ibrutinib. This receptor was taken from a human donor with chronic lymphocytic leukemia. The chain recombines TRBV14 with TRBJ2-7, with 7 bases lining up with TRBD1. DNA of the CDR3: TGTGCCAGCAGCCCGACAGGGTTATCCTACGAGCAGTACTTC. Its translation: CASSPTGLSYEQYF.